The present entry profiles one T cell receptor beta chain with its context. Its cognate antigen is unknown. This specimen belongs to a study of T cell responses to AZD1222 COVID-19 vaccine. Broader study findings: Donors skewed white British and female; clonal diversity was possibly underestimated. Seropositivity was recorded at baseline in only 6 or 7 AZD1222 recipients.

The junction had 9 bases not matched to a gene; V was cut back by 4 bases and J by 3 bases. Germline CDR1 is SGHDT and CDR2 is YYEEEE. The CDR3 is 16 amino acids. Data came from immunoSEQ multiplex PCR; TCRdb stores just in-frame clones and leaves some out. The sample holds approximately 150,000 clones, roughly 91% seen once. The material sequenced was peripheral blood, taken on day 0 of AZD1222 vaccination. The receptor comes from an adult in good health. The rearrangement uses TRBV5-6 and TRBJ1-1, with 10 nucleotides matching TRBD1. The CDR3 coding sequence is TGTGCCAGCAGCGAGGCCGGGACAGGGGAGTACACTGAAGCTTTCTTT. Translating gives CASSEAGTGEYTEAFF.